The clone carrying this T cell receptor beta chain was seen repeatedly, ten times or more. The data were obtained in a study of T cells in Graves' hyperthyroidism and ophthalmopathy. RNA transcripts gave rise to amplified TCR beta CDR3 regions. The HTBI primer set drove a first-round RT-PCR of the TCR CDR3. From the multiplex PCR reads, TCRdb called clonotypes with MiXCR, one entry per CDR3 protein. The sample lists hundreds of thousands of distinct CDR3 sequences, roughly 14% occurring once. This CDR3 is 16 amino acids long. V was clipped by 1 base and J by 3 bases, with 13 bases between them. The sequencing sample was made of blood. The chain links TRBV12-3 or TRBV12-4 to TRBJ2-4; D is tentatively TRBD1 or TRBD2 (5 bases each). This sequence originates from a woman in her 40s with Graves' ophthalmopathy. The CDR3, as DNA: TGTGCCAGCAGTTTAGGGGACCCCGGGGACAAAAACATTCAGTACTTC. Translating it yields CASSLGDPGDKNIQYF.